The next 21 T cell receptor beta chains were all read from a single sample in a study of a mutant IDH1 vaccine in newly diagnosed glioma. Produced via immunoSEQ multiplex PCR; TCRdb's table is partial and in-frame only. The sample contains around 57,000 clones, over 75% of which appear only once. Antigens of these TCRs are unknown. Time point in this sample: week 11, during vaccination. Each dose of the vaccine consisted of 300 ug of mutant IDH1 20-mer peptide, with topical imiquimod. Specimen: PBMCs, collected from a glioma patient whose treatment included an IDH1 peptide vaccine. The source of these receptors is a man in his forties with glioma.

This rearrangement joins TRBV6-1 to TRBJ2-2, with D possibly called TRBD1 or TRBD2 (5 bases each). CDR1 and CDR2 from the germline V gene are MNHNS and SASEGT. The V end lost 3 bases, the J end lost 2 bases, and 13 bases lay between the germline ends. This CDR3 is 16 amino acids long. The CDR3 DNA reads TGTGCCAGCAGTGAGTCAAGGGGAGTCAACACCGGGGAGCTGTTTTTT. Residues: CASSESRGVNTGELFF.

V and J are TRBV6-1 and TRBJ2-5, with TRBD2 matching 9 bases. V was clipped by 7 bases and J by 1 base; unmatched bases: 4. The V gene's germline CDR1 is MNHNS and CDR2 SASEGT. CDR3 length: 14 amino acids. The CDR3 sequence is CASKREVGQETQYF. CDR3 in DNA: TGTGCCAGCAAGCGGGAGGTGGGCCAAGAGACCCAGTACTTC.

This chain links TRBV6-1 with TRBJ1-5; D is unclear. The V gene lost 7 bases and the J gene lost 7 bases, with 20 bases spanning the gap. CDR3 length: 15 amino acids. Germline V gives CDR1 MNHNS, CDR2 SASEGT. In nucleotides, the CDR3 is TGTGCCAGCACCGCCCAAGGAGGGTGGGAACAGCCCCAGCATTTT. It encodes CASTAQGGWEQPQHF.

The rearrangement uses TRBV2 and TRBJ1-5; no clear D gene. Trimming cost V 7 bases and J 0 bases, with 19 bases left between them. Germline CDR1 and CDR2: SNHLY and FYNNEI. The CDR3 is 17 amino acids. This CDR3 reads CASTKEGMVLSNQPQHF. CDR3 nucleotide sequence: TGTGCCAGCACCAAGGAGGGAATGGTTCTTAGCAATCAGCCCCAGCATTTT.

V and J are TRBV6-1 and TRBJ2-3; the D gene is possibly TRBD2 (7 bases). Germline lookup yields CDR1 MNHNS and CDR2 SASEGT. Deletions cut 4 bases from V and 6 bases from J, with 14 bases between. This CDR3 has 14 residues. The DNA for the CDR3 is TGTGCCAGCAGTGCAACCGGGGGGCAGGATACGCAGTATTTT. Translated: CASSATGGQDTQYF.

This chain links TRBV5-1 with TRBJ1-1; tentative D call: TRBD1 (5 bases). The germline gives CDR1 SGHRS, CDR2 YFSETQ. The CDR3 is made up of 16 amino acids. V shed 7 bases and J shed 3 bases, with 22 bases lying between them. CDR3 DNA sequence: TGCGCCAGCCGACCCGAACGGGGGGTAGGAGACACTGAAGCTTTCTTT. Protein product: CASRPERGVGDTEAFF. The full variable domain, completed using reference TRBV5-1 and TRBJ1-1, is KAGVTQTPRYLIKTRGQQVTLSCSPISGHRSVSWYQQTPGQGLQFLFEYFSETQRNKGNFPGRFSGRQFSNSRSEMNVSTLELGDSALYLCASRPERGVGDTEAFFGQGTRLTVV.

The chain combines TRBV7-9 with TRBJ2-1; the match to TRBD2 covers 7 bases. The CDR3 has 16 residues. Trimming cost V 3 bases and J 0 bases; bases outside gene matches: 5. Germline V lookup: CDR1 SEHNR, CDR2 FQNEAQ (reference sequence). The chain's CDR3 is CASSFWRGSSYNEQFF. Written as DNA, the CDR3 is TGTGCCAGCAGCTTTTGGCGGGGGAGCTCCTACAATGAGCAGTTCTTC.

CDR3 residues: CASSSTSNTEAFF. The CDR3 nucleotides are TGTGCCAGCAGCTCCACCTCGAACACTGAAGCTTTCTTT. The chain joins TRBV7-3 to TRBJ1-1; D is undetermined. Germline V CDR1 and CDR2: SGHTA, FQGTGA. The CDR3 is 13 amino acids. V was clipped by 4 bases and J by 1 base, with 7 bases between them.

CDR3 protein: CASSLAKRTGADTQYF. The CDR3 coding sequence is TGTGCCAGCAGCTTAGCAAAGAGGACTGGGGCAGATACGCAGTATTTT. J is TRBJ2-3 and V is TRBV7-9; a weak D match, TRBD2 (5 bases). The ends were cut back, 0 bases at V and 4 bases at J, with 14 bases in the middle. The CDR3 runs 16 residues. Germline CDR1 reads SEHNR; CDR2 reads FQNEAQ (reference sequence).

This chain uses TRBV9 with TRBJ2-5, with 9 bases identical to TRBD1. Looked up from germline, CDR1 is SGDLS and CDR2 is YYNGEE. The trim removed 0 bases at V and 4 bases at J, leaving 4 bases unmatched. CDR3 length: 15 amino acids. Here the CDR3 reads CASSVGTGVSETQYF. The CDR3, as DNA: TGTGCCAGCAGCGTAGGGACAGGGGTCTCAGAGACCCAGTACTTC.

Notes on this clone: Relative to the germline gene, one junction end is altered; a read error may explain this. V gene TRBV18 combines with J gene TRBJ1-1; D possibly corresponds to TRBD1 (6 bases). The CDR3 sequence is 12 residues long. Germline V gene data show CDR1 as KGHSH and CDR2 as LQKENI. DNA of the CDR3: TGTGCCAGCTCCCCACAGGGTTATGAAGCTTTCTTT. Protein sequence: CASSPQGYEAFF.

CDR3 region: CASSSPSYGAFF. The CDR3 DNA reads TGTGCCAGCAGCTCACCTAGTTATGGAGCTTTCTTT. The rearrangement links TRBV11-2 to TRBJ1-1; no clear D gene. Germline assignment: CDR1 SGHAT and CDR2 FQNNGV. Trimming left V 4 bases short and J 10 bases short, with 13 bases between. This CDR3 contains 12 residues. The full variable domain, completed using reference TRBV11-2 and TRBJ1-1, is EAGVAQSPRYKIIEKRQSVAFWCNPISGHATLYWYQQILGQGPKLLIQFQNNGVVDDSQLPKDRFSAERLKGVDSTLKIQPAKLEDSAVYLCASSSPSYGAFFGQGTRLTVV.

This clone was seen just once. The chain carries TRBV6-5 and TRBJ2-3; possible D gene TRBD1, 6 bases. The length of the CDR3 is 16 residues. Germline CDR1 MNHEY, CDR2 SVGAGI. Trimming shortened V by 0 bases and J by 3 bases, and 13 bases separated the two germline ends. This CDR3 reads CASSYSQGPGTDTQYF. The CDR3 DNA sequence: TGTGCCAGCAGTTACTCACAGGGCCCTGGAACAGATACGCAGTATTTT.

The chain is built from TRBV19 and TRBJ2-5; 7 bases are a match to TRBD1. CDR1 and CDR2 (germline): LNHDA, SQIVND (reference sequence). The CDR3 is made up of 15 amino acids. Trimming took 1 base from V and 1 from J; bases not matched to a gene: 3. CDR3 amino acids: CASSIGDRLQETQYF. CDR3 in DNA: TGTGCCAGTAGTATAGGGGACAGACTCCAAGAGACCCAGTACTTC.

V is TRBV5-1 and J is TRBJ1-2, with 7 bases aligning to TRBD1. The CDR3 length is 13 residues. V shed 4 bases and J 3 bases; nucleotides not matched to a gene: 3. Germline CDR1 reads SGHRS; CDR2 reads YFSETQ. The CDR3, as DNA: TGCGCCAGCAGCGTAACAGGGGACTATGGCTACACCTTC. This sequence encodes CASSVTGDYGYTF. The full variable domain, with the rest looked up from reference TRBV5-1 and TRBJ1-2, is KAGVTQTPRYLIKTRGQQVTLSCSPISGHRSVSWYQQTPGQGLQFLFEYFSETQRNKGNFPGRFSGRQFSNSRSEMNVSTLELGDSALYLCASSVTGDYGYTFGSGTRLTVV.

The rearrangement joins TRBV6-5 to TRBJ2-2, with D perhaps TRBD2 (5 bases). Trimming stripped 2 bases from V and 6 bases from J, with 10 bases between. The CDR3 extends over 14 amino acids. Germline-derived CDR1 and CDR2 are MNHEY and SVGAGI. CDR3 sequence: CASSYQEVPGELFF. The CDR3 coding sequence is TGTGCCAGCAGTTACCAGGAGGTTCCCGGGGAGCTGTTTTTT.

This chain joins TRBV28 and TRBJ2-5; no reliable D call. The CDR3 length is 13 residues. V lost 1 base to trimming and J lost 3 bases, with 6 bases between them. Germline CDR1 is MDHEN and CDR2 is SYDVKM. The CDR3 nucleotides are TGTGCCAGCAGTTTATTGCTAAAAGAGACCCAGTACTTC. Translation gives CASSLLLKETQYF.

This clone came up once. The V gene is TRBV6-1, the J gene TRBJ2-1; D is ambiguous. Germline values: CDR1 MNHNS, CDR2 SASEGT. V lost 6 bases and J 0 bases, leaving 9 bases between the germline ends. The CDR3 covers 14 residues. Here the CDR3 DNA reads TGTGCCAGCAGCCAGGCGAGCTCCTACAATGAGCAGTTCTTC. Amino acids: CASSQASSYNEQFF.

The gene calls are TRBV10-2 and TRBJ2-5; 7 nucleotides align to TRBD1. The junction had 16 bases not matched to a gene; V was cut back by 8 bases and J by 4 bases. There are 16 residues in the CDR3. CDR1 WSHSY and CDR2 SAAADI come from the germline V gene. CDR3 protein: CASQLIGGRGRETQYF. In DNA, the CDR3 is TGCGCCAGCCAACTCATAGGAGGTAGGGGGCGAGAGACCCAGTACTTC.

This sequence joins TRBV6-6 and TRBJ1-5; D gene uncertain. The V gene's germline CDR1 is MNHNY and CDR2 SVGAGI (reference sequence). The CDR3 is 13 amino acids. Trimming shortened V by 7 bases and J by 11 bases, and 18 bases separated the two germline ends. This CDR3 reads CASTPGAPEAQHF. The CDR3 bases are TGTGCCAGCACCCCCGGCGCCCCTGAGGCCCAGCATTTT.

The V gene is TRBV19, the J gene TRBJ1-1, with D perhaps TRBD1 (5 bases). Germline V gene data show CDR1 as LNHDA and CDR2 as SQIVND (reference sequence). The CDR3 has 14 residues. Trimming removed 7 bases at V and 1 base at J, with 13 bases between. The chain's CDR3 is CASIETEKNTEAFF. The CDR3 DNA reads TGTGCCAGTATAGAGACAGAGAAGAACACTGAAGCTTTCTTT.